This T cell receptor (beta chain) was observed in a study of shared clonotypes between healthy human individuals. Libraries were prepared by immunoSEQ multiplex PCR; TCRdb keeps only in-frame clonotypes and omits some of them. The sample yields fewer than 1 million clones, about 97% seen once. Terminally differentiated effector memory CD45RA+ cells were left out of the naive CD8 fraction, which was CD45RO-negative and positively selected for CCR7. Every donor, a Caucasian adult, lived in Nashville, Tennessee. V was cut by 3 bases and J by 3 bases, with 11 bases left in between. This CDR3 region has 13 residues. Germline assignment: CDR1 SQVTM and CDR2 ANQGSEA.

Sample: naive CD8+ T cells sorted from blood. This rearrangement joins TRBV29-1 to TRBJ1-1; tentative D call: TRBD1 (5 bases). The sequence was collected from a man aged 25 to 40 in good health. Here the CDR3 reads CSVDTGTDTEAFF. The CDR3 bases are TGCAGCGTTGACACCGGGACTGACACTGAAGCTTTCTTT.